This TCR beta chain came from a study of lymphopenia after photon versus proton radiotherapy. Broader study findings: After lymphocyte nadir, photon-treated repertoires showed oligoclonal expansion, especially CD8+ Temra. Proton therapy kept repertoires fairly stable, unlike photons, which gained effector/memory cells. Larger post-nadir TCR diversity loss correlated inversely with survival in deceased patients. Survival link was tested only in deceased patients; proton benefit remains a possibility.

A note on this clone: The target antigen is unknown.

The method was immunoSEQ multiplex PCR; TCRdb's version includes in-frame clones alone and lacks a portion of them. Here the sample spans about 30,000 clones, about 93% being singletons. The input for sequencing was peripheral blood, taken from a patient treated with photon-based radiotherapy. The TCR originated in a woman in her forties or fifties with cholangiocarcinoma.

CDR3 DNA sequence: TGTGCCAGCAGGCGGACAGCAACTAACTATGGCTACACCTTC. Its translation is CASRRTATNYGYTF. V and J are TRBV27 and TRBJ1-2; TRBD1 might be the D (6 bases). The germline gives CDR1 MNHEY, CDR2 SMNVEV (reference sequence). The CDR3 has 14 residues. The V end lost 6 bases, the J end lost 0 bases, and 11 bases lay between the germline ends.